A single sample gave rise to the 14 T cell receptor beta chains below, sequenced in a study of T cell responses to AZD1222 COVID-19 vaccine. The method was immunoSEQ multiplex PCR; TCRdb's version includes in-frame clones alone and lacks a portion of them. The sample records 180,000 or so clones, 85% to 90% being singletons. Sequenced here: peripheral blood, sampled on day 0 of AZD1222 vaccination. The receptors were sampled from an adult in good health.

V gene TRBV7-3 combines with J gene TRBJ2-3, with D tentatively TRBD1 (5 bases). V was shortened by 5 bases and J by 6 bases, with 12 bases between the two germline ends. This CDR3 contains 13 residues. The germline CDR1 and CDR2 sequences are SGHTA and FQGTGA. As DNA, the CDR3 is TGTGCCAGCAGCCAAAGGGGCCTGGATACGCAGTATTTT. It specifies CASSQRGLDTQYF.

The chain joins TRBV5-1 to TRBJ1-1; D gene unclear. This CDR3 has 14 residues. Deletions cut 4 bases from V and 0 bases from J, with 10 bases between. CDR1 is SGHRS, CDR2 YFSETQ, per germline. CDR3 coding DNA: TGCGCCAGCAGCCCCACGGTTGTGAACACTGAAGCTTTCTTT. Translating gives CASSPTVVNTEAFF.

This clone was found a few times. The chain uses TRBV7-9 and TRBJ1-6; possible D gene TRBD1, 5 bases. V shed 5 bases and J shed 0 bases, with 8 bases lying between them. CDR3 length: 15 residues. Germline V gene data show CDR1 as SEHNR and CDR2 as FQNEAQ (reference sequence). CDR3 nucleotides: TGTGCCAGCAGCCGGGGGAGCTCCTATAATTCACCCCTCCACTTT. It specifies CASSRGSSYNSPLHF.

The CDR3 bases are TGTGCCAGCAGTGACAGATTCGGGGAGCTGTTTTTT. Its protein product is CASSDRFGELFF. This sequence joins TRBV6-4 and TRBJ2-2; D is uncertain. Germline CDR1 is MRHNA and CDR2 is SNTAGT. Between the trimmed V and J ends, which lost 2 bases and 7 bases, there was a span of 5 bases. This CDR3 is 12 amino acids long.

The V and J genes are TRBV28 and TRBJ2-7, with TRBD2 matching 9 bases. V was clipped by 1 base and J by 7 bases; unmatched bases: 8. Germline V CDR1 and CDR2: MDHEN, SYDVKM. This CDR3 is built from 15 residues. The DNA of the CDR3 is TGTGCCAGCAGTTTATATGGCGGGAGGGCGGGGGAGCAGTACTTC. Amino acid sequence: CASSLYGGRAGEQYF.

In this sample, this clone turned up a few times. This CDR3 reads CATSREATIGQPQHF. The CDR3 nucleotides are TGTGCCACCAGCAGAGAGGCTACGATTGGTCAGCCCCAGCATTTT. The gene calls are TRBV15 and TRBJ1-5, with no clear D. V gave up 0 bases and J gave up 6 bases, with 12 bases separating them. The CDR3 length is 15 residues. Germline V gene sequence: CDR1 LNHNV, CDR2 YYDKDF (reference sequence).

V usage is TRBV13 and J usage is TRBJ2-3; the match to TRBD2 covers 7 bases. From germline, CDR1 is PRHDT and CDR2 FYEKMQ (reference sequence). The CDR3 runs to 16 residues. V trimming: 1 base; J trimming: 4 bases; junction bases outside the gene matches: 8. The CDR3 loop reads CASSLVVGGPSDTQYF. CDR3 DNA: TGTGCCAGCAGCTTAGTAGTGGGAGGGCCGTCAGATACGCAGTATTTT.

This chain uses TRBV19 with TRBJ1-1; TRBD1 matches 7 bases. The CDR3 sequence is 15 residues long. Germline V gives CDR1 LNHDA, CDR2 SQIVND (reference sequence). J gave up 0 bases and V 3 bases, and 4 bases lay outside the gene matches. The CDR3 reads CASSIAGGMNTEAFF. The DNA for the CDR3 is TGTGCCAGTAGTATTGCAGGGGGGATGAACACTGAAGCTTTCTTT.

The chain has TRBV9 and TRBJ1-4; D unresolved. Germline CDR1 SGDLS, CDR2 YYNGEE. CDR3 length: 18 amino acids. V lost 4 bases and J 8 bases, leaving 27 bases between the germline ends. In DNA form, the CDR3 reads TGTGCCAGCAGCCGTAGCACATGGGTTCCTACCCTGGGGGAAAAACTGTTTTTT. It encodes CASSRSTWVPTLGEKLFF.

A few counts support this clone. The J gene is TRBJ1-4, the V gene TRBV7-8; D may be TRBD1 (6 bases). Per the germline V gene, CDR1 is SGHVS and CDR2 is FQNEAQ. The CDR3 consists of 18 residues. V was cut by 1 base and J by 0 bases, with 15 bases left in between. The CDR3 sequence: CASSLDTGRASTNEKLFF. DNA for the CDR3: TGTGCCAGCAGCTTAGACACAGGGAGGGCTTCAACTAATGAAAAACTGTTTTTT.

CDR3 DNA: TGTGCCAGCAGCTACACCCTAGATAATTCACCCCTCCACTTT. Amino acids: CASSYTLDNSPLHF. This rearrangement joins TRBV14 to TRBJ1-6, with unresolved D. V was clipped by 5 bases and J by 5 bases, with 10 bases between them. Germline lookup yields CDR1 SGHDN and CDR2 FVKESK. The CDR3 is 14 residues long.

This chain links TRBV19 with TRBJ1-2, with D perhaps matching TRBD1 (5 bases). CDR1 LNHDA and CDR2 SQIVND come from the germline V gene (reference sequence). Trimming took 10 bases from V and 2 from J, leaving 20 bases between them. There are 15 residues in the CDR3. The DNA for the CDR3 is TGTGCCACCGTCTGGAATACGGGGGGAAACTATGGCTACACCTTC. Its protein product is CATVWNTGGNYGYTF. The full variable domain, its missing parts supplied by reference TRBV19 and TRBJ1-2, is DGGITQSPKYLFRKEGQNVTLSCEQNLNHDAMYWYRQDPGQGLRLIYYSQIVNDFQKGDIAEGYSVSREKKESFPLTVTSAQKNPTAFYLCATVWNTGGNYGYTFGSGTRLTVV.

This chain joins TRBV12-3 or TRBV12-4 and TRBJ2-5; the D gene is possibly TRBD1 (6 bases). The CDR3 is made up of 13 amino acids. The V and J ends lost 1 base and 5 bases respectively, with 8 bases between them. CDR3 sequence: CASSLGGHETQYF. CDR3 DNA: TGTGCCAGCAGTTTAGGGGGGCATGAGACCCAGTACTTC.

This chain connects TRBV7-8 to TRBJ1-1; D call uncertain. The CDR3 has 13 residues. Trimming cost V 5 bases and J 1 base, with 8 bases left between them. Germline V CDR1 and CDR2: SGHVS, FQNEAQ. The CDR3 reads CASSPASNTEAFF. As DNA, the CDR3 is TGTGCCAGCAGCCCAGCGTCGAACACTGAAGCTTTCTTT.